The clone carrying this T cell receptor (beta chain) was observed a few times. Its antigen is still unknown. Trimming pared 1 base from V and 7 bases from J, leaving 16 bases between. The CDR3 has 15 amino acids. CDR1 and CDR2 from the germline V gene are SGHDN and FVKESK. Treatment in this sample: roughly nine-day PBMC culture with coronavirus spike peptide pools or control peptides (ViraFEST assay). TCRs were sequenced by ViraFEST after antigen-specific T cells had been expanded with peptide pools. In this cohort, PCR tests turned positive between March and December 2020, predating US Alpha, Beta and Delta variants. This sample stems from a study of vaccination and CD4 T cells after COVID-19. The study sequenced cultured CD4+ T cell DNA using the Oncomine TCR Beta short-read assay. TCRdb re-analysed the PCR reads in MiXCR, keeping a single row per CDR3 protein. The sample consists of 7,000 to 8,500 distinct CDR3 sequences, 66% of them appearing once.

Source material: CD4+ T cells from blood, cultured in vitro. The sequence was collected from a human donor who had recovered from COVID-19. V and J are TRBV14 and TRBJ2-5; TRBD1 might be the D (5 bases). The chain's CDR3 is CASSQAGQTWGTQYF. The CDR3 DNA follows: TGTGCCAGCAGCCAAGCAGGGCAGACATGGGGGACCCAGTACTTC.